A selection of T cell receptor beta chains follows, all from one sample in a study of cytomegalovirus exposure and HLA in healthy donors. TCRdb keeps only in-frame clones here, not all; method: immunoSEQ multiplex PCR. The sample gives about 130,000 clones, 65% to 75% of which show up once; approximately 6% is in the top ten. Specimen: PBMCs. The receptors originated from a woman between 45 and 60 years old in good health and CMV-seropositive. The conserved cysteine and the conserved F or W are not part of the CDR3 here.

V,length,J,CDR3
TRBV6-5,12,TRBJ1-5,ASSGTGNNQPQH
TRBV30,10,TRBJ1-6,AWSKGDSPLH
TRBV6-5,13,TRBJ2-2,ASMTSGANTGELF
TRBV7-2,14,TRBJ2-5,ASSPQQAGGRETQY
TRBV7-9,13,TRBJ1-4,ASSKRTGAGEKLF
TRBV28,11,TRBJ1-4,ASNSGTNEKLF
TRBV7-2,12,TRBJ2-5,ASSEGQGGETQY
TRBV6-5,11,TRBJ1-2,ASSPPGTGGYT
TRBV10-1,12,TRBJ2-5,ASTAHRGEETQY
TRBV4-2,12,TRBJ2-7,ASSQLRGAQEQY
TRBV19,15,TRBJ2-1,ASTRYGGGIYNNEQF
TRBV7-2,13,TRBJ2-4,ASSHLQGAKNIQY
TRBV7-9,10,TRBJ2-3,ASSSEEGTQY
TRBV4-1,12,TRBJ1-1,ASSQLQGMTEAF
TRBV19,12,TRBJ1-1,ASRWLERDTEAF
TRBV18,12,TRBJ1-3,ASSRDRTLNTIY
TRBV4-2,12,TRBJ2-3,ASRSGGSTDTQY
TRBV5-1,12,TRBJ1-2,ASSISGQDYGYT
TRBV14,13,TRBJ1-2,ASSQASEPSYGYT
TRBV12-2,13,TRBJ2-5,ASRSPGLAQETQY
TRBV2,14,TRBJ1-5,ASSEEAGQSNQPQH
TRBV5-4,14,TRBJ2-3,ASSTGTSGVRDTQY
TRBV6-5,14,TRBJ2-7,ASSYGGLHQGNEQY
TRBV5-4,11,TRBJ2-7,ASSLPGGYEQY
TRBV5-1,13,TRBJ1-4,ASTNGGRGNEKLF
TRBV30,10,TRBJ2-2,AWTRGVGELF
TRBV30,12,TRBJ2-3,AWSLPGGSDTQY